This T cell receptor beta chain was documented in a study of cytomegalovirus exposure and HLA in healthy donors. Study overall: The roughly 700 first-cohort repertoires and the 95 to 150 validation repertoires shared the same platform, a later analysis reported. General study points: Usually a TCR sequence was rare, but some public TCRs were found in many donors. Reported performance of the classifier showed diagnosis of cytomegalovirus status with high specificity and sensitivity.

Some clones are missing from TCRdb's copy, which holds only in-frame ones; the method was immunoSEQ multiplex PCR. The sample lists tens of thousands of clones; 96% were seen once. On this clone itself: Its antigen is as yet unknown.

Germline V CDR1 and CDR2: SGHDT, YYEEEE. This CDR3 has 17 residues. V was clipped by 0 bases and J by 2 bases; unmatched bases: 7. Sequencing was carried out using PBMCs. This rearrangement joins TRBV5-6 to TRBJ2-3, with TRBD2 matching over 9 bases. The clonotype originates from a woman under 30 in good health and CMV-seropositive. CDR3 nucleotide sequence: TGTGCCAGCAGCTTGGATTCTAGCGGGAAGTTCACAGATACGCAGTATTTT. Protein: CASSLDSSGKFTDTQYF.